The 17 T cell receptor beta chains below come from one sample, sequenced in a study of blood T cell repertoires in COVID-19 (TCRdb year 2020). The library was prepared using the immunoSEQ multiplex PCR assay. TCRdb took over this immuneACCESS table, retaining in-frame rearrangements with V and J assigned. Such tables are incomplete; in checked studies, under half of the missing clones stem from an unresolved V gene, and the remainder is unexplained. The sample table holds some 200,000 clones, of which more than 75% were seen once. The top ten clonotypes cover 12% of the sample. Sequencing used peripheral blood. The receptors were sampled from a woman between 35 and 50 years old with acute or convalescent COVID-19.

The gene calls are TRBV5-4 and TRBJ2-3; the D gene is possibly TRBD2 (5 bases). CDR3 length equals 13 residues. Between the trimmed V and J ends, which lost 2 bases and 4 bases, there was a span of 8 bases. Germline V CDR1 and CDR2: SGHNT, YYREEE (reference sequence). CDR3 nucleotides: TGTGCCAGCAGCTTAGGAGCGGCAGATACGCAGTATTTT. Translating gives CASSLGAADTQYF. Complete variable domain (other parts from reference TRBV5-4 and TRBJ2-3): ETGVTQSPTHLIKTRGQQVTLRCSSQSGHNTVSWYQQALGQGPQFIFQYYREEENGRGNFPPRFSGLQFPNYSSELNVNALELDDSALYLCASSLGAADTQYFGPGTRLTVL.

The chain joins TRBV4-1 to TRBJ1-5; perhaps TRBD1 as D (6 bases). V dropped 4 bases and J dropped 5 bases, with 15 bases sitting between them. In germline, CDR1 is MGHRA, CDR2 YSYEKL. This CDR3 has 15 amino acids. As DNA, the CDR3 is TGCGCCAGCAGCCCAGAGAGACAGGTGGATCAGCCCCAGCATTTT. It is translated as CASSPERQVDQPQHF.

This clone came up a few times. The rearrangement joins TRBV30 to TRBJ2-1; 9 bases agree with TRBD1. V lost 2 bases and J lost 10; bases outside the gene matches: 24. CDR3 size: 19 residues. CDR1 is GTSNPN, CDR2 SVGIG, per germline (reference sequence). This chain's CDR3 is CAWSSGSITYRDREEEQFF. Written as DNA, the CDR3 is TGTGCCTGGAGTTCGGGATCGATTACCTACCGGGACAGGGAAGAGGAGCAGTTCTTC.

The genes are TRBV11-2 and TRBJ1-3; D not certain. The CDR3 is 16 amino acids. V was cut by 5 bases and J by 0 bases, with 14 bases left in between. Germline V gene data show CDR1 as SGHAT and CDR2 as FQNNGV. The CDR3 DNA sequence: TGTGCCAGCAGCAACTACCGAGGGTACTCTGGAAACACCATATATTTT. It codes for CASSNYRGYSGNTIYF.

The chain joins TRBV6-5 to TRBJ1-1; D gene unclear. This CDR3 is built from 14 residues. V dropped 4 bases and J dropped 8 bases, with 17 bases sitting between them. The germline V gene has CDR1 MNHEY and CDR2 SVGAGI. In nucleotides, the CDR3 is TGTGCCAGCAGTTTAGGGTCCGGACGGGGAGAAGCTTTCTTT. Translation gives CASSLGSGRGEAFF.

This CDR3 is CASSPGLAGAYEQYF. DNA for the CDR3: TGTGCCAGCAGCCCGGGACTAGCGGGGGCCTACGAGCAGTACTTC. The chain has TRBV9 and TRBJ2-7, with 14 bases fitting TRBD2. The CDR3 consists of 15 residues. Germline lookup yields CDR1 SGDLS and CDR2 YYNGEE. Trimming at V came to 4 bases and at J to 2 bases, leaving 2 bases not matched to a gene.

This clone was seen once. J is TRBJ2-1 and V is TRBV7-3, with TRBD1 identical over 7 bases. CDR1 is SGHTA and CDR2 is FQGTGA in the germline V gene. The V and J ends lost 5 bases and 4 bases, in that order; junction bases with no gene match: 11. This CDR3 is built from 16 residues. CDR3 residues: CASSNHRGTVYNEQFF. CDR3 sequence (DNA): TGTGCCAGCAGCAACCACAGGGGAACGGTTTACAATGAGCAGTTCTTC.

The J gene is TRBJ1-1, the V gene TRBV6-2 or TRBV6-3, with 7 bases matching TRBD1. The CDR3 has 16 residues. CDR1 is MNHEY, CDR2 SVGEGT, per germline. Trimming at V came to 0 bases and at J to 0 bases, leaving 4 bases not matched to a gene. The CDR3 DNA reads as TGTGCCAGCAGTTACTCGATTAGGGGGCTGAACACTGAAGCTTTCTTT. It encodes CASSYSIRGLNTEAFF.

The chain joins TRBV27 to TRBJ2-3; 11 nucleotides agree with TRBD2. CDR1 is MNHEY, CDR2 SMNVEV, per germline (reference sequence). The V gene end was trimmed by 2 bases and the J gene end by 10 bases; junction bases not matched to a gene: 14. The CDR3 covers 17 residues. In DNA, the CDR3 is TGTGCCAGCAGTTTAACGGTAGCGGGGGGGAAGAGAGAAGCGCAGTATTTT. It encodes CASSLTVAGGKREAQYF.

The chain combines TRBV12-3 or TRBV12-4 with TRBJ1-1; a weak D match, TRBD1 (5 bases). The CDR3 loop spans 13 amino acids. V dropped 3 bases and J dropped 7 bases, with 12 bases sitting between them. The CDR3 sequence: CASSFYRQYEAFF. The CDR3 DNA is TGTGCCAGCAGTTTTTACCGACAGTATGAAGCTTTCTTT.

This rearrangement joins TRBV4-2 to TRBJ1-1; 8 positions match TRBD1. This CDR3 is 16 amino acids long. With V trimmed by 4 bases and J by 3 bases, 10 bases remained unmatched. Germline V gene lookup returns CDR1 LGHNA and CDR2 YNFKEQ. The CDR3 nucleotides are TGTGCCAGCAGCCCAGGCAGGGGGCTCGGGGACACTGAAGCTTTCTTT. Translation gives CASSPGRGLGDTEAFF.

V is TRBV6-2 or TRBV6-3 and J is TRBJ2-5; TRBD2 matches at 7 bases. Germline V CDR1 and CDR2: MNHEY, SVGEGT. V lost 5 bases and J lost 7; bases outside the gene matches: 10. The CDR3 has 14 residues. The CDR3 loop is CASSNLAVQWTQYF. The CDR3 nucleotides read TGTGCCAGCAGTAATCTAGCGGTACAATGGACCCAGTACTTC.

This chain connects TRBV5-1 to TRBJ1-2, with a weak D call TRBD1 (5 bases). The CDR3 consists of 14 residues. V lost 0 bases and J 0 bases, leaving 6 bases between the germline ends. CDR1 and CDR2 (germline): SGHRS, YFSETQ. CDR3 protein: CASSLGQSNYGYTF. DNA of the CDR3: TGCGCCAGCAGCTTGGGACAGTCTAACTATGGCTACACCTTC.

The chain is built from TRBV10-2 and TRBJ1-5; D ambiguous. V was shortened by 0 bases and J by 2 bases, with 14 bases between the two germline ends. The CDR3 is made up of 17 amino acids. Germline-derived CDR1 and CDR2 are WSHSY and SAAADI. The CDR3 loop reads CASSESGGLYRNQPQHF. The CDR3 region has the DNA TGCGCCAGCAGTGAGTCTGGAGGGTTGTATCGCAATCAGCCCCAGCATTTT.

J is TRBJ1-1 and V is TRBV2; D possibly corresponds to TRBD1 (5 bases). This CDR3 region has 15 residues. Germline V gives CDR1 SNHLY, CDR2 FYNNEI. Trimming stripped 9 bases from V and 1 base from J, with 18 bases between. The CDR3 here is CARAGPDTPNTEAFF. CDR3 DNA: TGTGCCAGAGCAGGCCCGGACACCCCGAACACTGAAGCTTTCTTT.

This chain connects TRBV23-1 to TRBJ1-2; unclear D gene. TRBV23-1 is treated as an ORF (open reading frame) with a function not yet certain. Trimming pared 0 bases from V and 8 bases from J, leaving 16 bases between. This CDR3 region has 15 residues. As DNA, the CDR3 is TGCGCCAGCAGTCAATCTGTATCGTTTTCGGGGGGCTACACCTTC. It is translated as CASSQSVSFSGGYTF.

This chain uses TRBV7-6 with TRBJ1-1; 8 bases map to TRBD1. Germline assignment: CDR1 SGHVS and CDR2 FNYEAQ. V lost 5 bases to trimming and J lost 4 bases; unmatched junction nucleotides: 15. The CDR3 loop spans 17 amino acids. The CDR3 here is CASSLRARQGSGTEAFF. Written as DNA, the CDR3 is TGTGCCAGCAGCCTAAGGGCCCGACAGGGGTCGGGCACTGAAGCTTTCTTT.